This T cell receptor beta chain was sequenced for a study of blood T cells in healthy people across ages. V lost 3 bases, J lost 0 bases, and 12 bases lay in between. The CDR3 runs to 14 residues. Germline loops: CDR1 DFQATT, CDR2 SNEGSKA (reference sequence). Primed by a sample-barcoded 5' primer and a J-beta primer mix, a second PCR proceeded for 7 to 11 cycles. TCRdb processed the 5' RACE reads anew with MiXCR; each CDR3 protein has one entry. The table shows 700,000 to 850,000 distinct CDR3 sequences, with about 36% occurring only once. No fewer than 6 micrograms of total RNA were isolated from every sample.

The chain links TRBV20-1 to TRBJ2-7; D is undetermined. The sequence was collected from a man younger than 35 in good health. Sequenced input: blood. CDR3 loop: CSARGRFSSYEQYF. The CDR3 coding sequence is TGCAGTGCTAGGGGCAGGTTCAGCTCCTACGAGCAGTACTTC.